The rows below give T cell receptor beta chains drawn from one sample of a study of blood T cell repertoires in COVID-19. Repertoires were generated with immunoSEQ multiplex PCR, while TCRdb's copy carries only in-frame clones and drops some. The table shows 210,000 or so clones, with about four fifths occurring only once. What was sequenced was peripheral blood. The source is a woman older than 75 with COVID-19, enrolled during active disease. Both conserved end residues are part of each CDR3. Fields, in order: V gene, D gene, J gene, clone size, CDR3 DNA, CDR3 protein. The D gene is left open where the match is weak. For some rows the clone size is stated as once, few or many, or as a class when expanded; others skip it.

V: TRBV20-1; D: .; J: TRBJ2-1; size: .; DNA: TGCAGTGCTAGTCCCGACAGTCCCGGTTATGAGCAGTTCTTC; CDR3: CSASPDSPGYEQFF
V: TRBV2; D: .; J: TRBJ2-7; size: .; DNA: TGTGCCAGCAGTGACCCTGAGGCAGGACAGCCCTACGAGCAGTACTTC; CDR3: CASSDPEAGQPYEQYF
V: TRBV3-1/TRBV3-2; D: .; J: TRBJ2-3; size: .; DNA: TGTGCCAGCAGCCGAAACCCCGGGTCAGATACGCAGTATTTT; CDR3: CASSRNPGSDTQYF
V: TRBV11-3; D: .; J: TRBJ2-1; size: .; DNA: TGTGCCAGCAGCGGTGGGCAGAATTACTACAATGAGCAGTTCTTC; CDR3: CASSGGQNYYNEQFF
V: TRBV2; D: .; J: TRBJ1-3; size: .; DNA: TGTGCCAGCAGTGAATATAGCGAAAACACCATATATTTT; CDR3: CASSEYSENTIYF
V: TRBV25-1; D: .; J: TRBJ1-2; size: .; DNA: TGTGCCAGCAGCCCATTGACCGCCGCCGGGGCTAACTATGGCTACACCTTC; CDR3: CASSPLTAAGANYGYTF
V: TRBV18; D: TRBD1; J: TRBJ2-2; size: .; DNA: TGTGCCAGCTCACAGTGGGACAGCCGAAACACCGGGGAGCTGTTTTTT; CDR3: CASSQWDSRNTGELFF
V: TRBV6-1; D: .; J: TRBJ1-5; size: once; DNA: TGTGCCAGCAGTGAGGCCGGCGGGGATCAGCCCCAGCATTTT; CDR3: CASSEAGGDQPQHF
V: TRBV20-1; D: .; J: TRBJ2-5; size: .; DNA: TGCAGTGCTATATGGACGGGGGACCAGTACTTC; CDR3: CSAIWTGDQYF
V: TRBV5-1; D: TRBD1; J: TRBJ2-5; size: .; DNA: TGCGCCAGCAGCTTCACAGGGGACGGAGAGACCCAGTACTTC; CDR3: CASSFTGDGETQYF
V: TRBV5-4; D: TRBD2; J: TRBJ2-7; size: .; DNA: TGTGCCAGCAGCCTTCCTCCGGGACTAGCGACCTACGAGCAGTACTTC; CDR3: CASSLPPGLATYEQYF
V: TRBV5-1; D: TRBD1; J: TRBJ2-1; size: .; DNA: TGCGCCAGCAGTCAGGGGGCCTTCCCCAATGAGCAGTTCTTC; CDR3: CASSQGAFPNEQFF
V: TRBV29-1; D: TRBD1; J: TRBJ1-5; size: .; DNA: TGCAGCGTTGTACAGGGGGGGGGTCAGCCCCAGCATTTT; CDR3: CSVVQGGGQPQHF
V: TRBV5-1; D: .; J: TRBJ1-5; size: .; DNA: TGCGCCAGCAGCTTGAACCGGGATCAGCCCCAGCATTTT; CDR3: CASSLNRDQPQHF
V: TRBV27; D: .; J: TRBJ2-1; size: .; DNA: TGTGCCAGCAGTTCGAATCATGCCAGGGGCTCCTACAATGAGCAGTTCTTC; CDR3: CASSSNHARGSYNEQFF
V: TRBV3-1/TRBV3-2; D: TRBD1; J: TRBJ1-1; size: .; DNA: TGTGCCAGCAGCCCTTTGACAGGGGAGATAGCTTTCTTT; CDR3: CASSPLTGEIAFF
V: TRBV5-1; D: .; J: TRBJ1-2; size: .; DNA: TGCGCCAGCAATGCCCAGGATGGCTACACCTTC; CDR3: CASNAQDGYTF
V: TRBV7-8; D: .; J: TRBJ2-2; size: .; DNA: TGTGCCAGCAGCCGGGACACTGTTGGCGCCGGGGAGCTGTTTTTT; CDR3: CASSRDTVGAGELFF
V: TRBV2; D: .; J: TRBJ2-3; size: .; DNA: TGTGCCAGCAGTGGAGATAGTCATGAGATTGCAGGGTATTTT; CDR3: CASSGDSHEIAGYF
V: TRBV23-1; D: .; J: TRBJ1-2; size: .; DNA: TGCGCCAGCAGTCACCAGGGCGCCTATGGCTACACCTTC; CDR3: CASSHQGAYGYTF
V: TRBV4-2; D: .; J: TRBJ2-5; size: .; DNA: TGTGCCAGCAGCCAAGAGCCCCCAGGCCAAGTGGAGACCCAGTACTTC; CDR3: CASSQEPPGQVETQYF
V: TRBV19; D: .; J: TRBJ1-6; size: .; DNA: TGTGCCAGCGGAGGGAGGGGCGGTAATTCACCCCTCCACTTT; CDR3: CASGGRGGNSPLHF
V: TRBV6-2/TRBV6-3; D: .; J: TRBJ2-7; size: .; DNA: TGTGCCAGCAGTCGCTACTACGAGCAGTACTTC; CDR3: CASSRYYEQYF
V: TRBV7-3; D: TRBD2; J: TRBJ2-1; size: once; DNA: TGTGCCAGCAGCCAAACTAGCGGCAATGAGCAGTTCTTC; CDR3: CASSQTSGNEQFF
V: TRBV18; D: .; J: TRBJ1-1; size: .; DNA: TGTGCCAGCTCACCAATGGGGAGTGTCCGGGACACTGAAGCTTTCTTT; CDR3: CASSPMGSVRDTEAFF
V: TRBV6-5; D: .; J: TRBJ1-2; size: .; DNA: TGTGCCAGCAGAGGGGAGGGTGGTTTCTATGGCTACACCTTC; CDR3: CASRGEGGFYGYTF
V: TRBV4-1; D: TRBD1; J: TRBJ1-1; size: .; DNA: TGCGCCAGCAGCTCGATCCCAGGGGGCGCGGGGGGGACTTTCTTT; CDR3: CASSSIPGGAGGTFF
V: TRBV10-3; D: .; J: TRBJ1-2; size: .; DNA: TGTGCCATCAGACTTGGAGATGGCTACACCTTC; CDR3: CAIRLGDGYTF
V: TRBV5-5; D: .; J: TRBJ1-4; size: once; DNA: TGTGCCAGCGGACTAGGGGGGACCCCTAATGAAAAACTGTTTTTT; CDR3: CASGLGGTPNEKLFF
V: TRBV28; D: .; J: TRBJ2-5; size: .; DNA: TGTGCCAGCAGCCGGAGGGGGGGCGAAGAGACCCAGTACTTC; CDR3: CASSRRGGEETQYF
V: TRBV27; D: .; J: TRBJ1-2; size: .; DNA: TGTGCCAGCGCTTCAGGGGACAACTATGGCTACACCTTC; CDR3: CASASGDNYGYTF
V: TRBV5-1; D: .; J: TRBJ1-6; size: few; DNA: TGCGCCAGCAGCACAACAGGATATTCACCCCTCCACTTT; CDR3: CASSTTGYSPLHF
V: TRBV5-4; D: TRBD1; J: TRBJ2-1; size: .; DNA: TGTGCCAGCAGCACGGGACAGGGGTCCTACAATGAGCAGTTCTTC; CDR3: CASSTGQGSYNEQFF
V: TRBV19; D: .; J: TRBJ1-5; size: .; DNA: TGTGCCAGTAGCGGGGGGTGGCAACAGCCCCAGCATTTT; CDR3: CASSGGWQQPQHF
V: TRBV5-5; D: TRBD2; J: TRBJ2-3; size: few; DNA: TGTGCCAGCAGCAATCCTAGCGGGAGCACAGATACGCAGTATTTT; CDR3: CASSNPSGSTDTQYF
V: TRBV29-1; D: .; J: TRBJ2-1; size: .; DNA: TGCAGCGTCCACTACAGGCTTGCCTACAATGAGCAGTTCTTC; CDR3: CSVHYRLAYNEQFF
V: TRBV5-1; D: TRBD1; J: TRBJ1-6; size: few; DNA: TGCGCCAGCAGCCCTGGACAGGGAGATTCACCCCTCCACTTT; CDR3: CASSPGQGDSPLHF
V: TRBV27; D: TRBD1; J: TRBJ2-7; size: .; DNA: TGTGCCAGCAGCTGGGCAGACAGGGGCGAGCAGTACTTC; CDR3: CASSWADRGEQYF
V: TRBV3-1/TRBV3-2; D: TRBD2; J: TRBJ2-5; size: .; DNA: TGTGCCAGCAGCCCCGGACTAGCGGGGGGTCAAGAGACCCAGTACTTC; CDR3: CASSPGLAGGQETQYF
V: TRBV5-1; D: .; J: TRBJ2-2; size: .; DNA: TGCGCCAGCAGCTTAAGGGACACGGGGACCGGGGAGCTGTTTTTT; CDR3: CASSLRDTGTGELFF
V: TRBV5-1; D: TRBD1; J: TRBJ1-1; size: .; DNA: TGCGCCAGCAGGGAGGGACAGGGAACGACTGAAGCTTTCTTT; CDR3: CASREGQGTTEAFF
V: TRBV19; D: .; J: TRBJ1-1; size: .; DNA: TGTGCCAGTGGACGGGGGACCACTGAAGCTTTCTTT; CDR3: CASGRGTTEAFF
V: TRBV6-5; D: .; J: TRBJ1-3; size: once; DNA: TGTGCCAGCAGTTACTCGAGGGTAATTGGAAACACCATATATTTT; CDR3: CASSYSRVIGNTIYF
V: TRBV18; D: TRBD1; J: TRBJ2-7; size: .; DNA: TGTGCCAGCTCACCTTCGGGACAGCAATACGAGCAGTACTTC; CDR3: CASSPSGQQYEQYF
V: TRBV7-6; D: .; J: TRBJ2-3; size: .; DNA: TGTGCCAGCAGCCCCCGGAGAATCCCAGATACGCAGTATTTT; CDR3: CASSPRRIPDTQYF
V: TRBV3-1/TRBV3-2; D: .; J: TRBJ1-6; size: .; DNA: TGTGCCAGCAGCGGTGGGAGCACCGGTTCACCCCTCCACTTT; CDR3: CASSGGSTGSPLHF
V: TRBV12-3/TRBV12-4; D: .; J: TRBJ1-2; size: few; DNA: TGTGCCAGCAGTGGGGCAGGGGACTATGGCTACACCTTC; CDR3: CASSGAGDYGYTF
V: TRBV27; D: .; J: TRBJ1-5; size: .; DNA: TGTGCCAGCAGTTTTCCAAATCAGCCCCAGCATTTT; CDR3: CASSFPNQPQHF
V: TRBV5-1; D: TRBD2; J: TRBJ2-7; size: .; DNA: TGCGCCAGCAGCTTGGGCGCTAGCGGGGGGACTTACGAGCAGTACTTC; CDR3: CASSLGASGGTYEQYF
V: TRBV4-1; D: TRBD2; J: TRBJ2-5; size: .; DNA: TGCGCCAGCAGCCAAGAAAACGGGGGGGCCGGGGAGACCCAGTACTTC; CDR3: CASSQENGGAGETQYF
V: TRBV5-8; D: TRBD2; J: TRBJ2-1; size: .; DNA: TGTGCCAGCACAAGAGCGGGGGGGAATGAGCAGTTCTTC; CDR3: CASTRAGGNEQFF
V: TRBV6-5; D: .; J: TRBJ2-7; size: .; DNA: TGTGCCAGCAAATTGGACAAGGAGTACTCCTACGAGCAGTACTTC; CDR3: CASKLDKEYSYEQYF
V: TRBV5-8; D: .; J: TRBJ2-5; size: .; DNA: TGTGCCAGCAGCTCGCAAGAGACCCAGTACTTC; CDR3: CASSSQETQYF